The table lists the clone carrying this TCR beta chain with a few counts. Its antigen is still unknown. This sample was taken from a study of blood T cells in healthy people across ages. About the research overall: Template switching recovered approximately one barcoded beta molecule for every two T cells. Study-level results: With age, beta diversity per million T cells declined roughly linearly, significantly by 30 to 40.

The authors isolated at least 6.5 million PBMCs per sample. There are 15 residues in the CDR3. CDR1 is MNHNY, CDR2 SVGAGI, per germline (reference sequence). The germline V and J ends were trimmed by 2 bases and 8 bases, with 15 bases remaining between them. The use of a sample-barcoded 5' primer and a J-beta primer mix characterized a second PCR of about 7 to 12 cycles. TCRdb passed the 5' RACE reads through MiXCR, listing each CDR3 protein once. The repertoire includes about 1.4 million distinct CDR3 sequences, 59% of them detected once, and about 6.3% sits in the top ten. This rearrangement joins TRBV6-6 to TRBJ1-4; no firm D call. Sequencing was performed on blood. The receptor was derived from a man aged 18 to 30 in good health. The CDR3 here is CASSYPGLGEEKLFF. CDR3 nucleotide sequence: TGTGCCAGCAGTTACCCAGGACTGGGCGAGGAAAAACTGTTTTTT.